Given below is one TCR beta chain in context. Its antigen is unknown. Only in-frame clones appear in the TCRdb table, and some are missing; sequencing was by immunoSEQ multiplex PCR. The sample has just under 75,000 clones; less than 85% are singletons. Germline V gene sequence: CDR1 LNHDA, CDR2 SQIVND (reference sequence). The CDR3 has 13 residues. V lost 10 bases and J lost 2; bases outside the gene matches: 5. The sample originates from a study of T cell responses to AZD1222 COVID-19 vaccine. General study points: Baseline antibody screening turned up just a handful of seropositive AZD1222 recipients.

The genes are TRBV19 and TRBJ1-5; TRBD1 matches 7 bases. The clonotype was recovered from an adult who received the AZD1222 COVID-19 vaccine. Sequencing used peripheral blood, obtained 28 days after the second AZD1222 dose. CDR3 nucleotides: TGTGCCACCTTAGACAGGGGCAATCAGCCCCAGCATTTT. Translation: CATLDRGNQPQHF.